This T cell receptor (beta chain) stems from a study of post-analysis software for immune sequencing data. Tagging with unique molecular identifiers was a feature of the TCR beta cDNA libraries. Each CDR3 protein is one row after TCRdb ran MiXCR on the PCR reads. The table shows 750,000 to 950,000 distinct CDR3 sequences, with 40% to 55% occurring only once. The sample consisted of blood. The receptor was derived from a girl between 5 and 17 years old with multiple sclerosis.

CDR3 sequence reads: CASSLGGHPSYEQYF. The CDR3 DNA reads as TGTGCCAGCAGTTTAGGGGGACACCCCTCCTACGAGCAGTACTTC. The chain recombines TRBV27 with TRBJ2-7; tentative D call: TRBD1 (6 bases). CDR1 and CDR2 from the germline V gene are MNHEY and SMNVEV (reference sequence). The CDR3 is made up of 15 amino acids. Trimming stripped 2 bases from V and 0 bases from J, with 11 bases between.